These T cell receptor beta chains were read from a single sample in a study of T cells expressing NK-cell markers. TCRdb reprocessed the 5' RACE reads, keeping one entry per CDR3 protein, no DNA. This sample's table reports about 450,000 distinct CDR3 sequences. The specimen was blood T cells: a sorted CD56 or NKG2C T cell subset, CD4+ or CD8+ T cells, or bulk PBMC T cells (not recorded which). These receptors came from a woman between 18 and 69 years old in good health. Each CDR3 is given with its conserved first and last residue.

CDR3aa	j_gene	v_gene
CASTLANTEAFF	TRBJ1-1	TRBV3-1
CASTMGGELFF	TRBJ2-2	TRBV27
CASSLVAGNSPLHF	TRBJ1-6	TRBV7-9
CASSDTGWRQETQYF	TRBJ2-5	TRBV28
CASSSRTSGGGSTDTQYF	TRBJ2-3	TRBV5-5
CASSGTSGANEQFF	TRBJ2-1	TRBV12-3/TRBV12-4
CACTKPGQGLNTEAFF	TRBJ1-1	TRBV30
CASSDGGRIYGYTF	TRBJ1-2	TRBV10-2
CASSPRTDEAFF	TRBJ1-1	TRBV7-2
CASSLRVDYGYTF	TRBJ1-2	TRBV5-1
CASSYGSNTGYTF	TRBJ1-2	TRBV27
CASSSWSDKQETQYF	TRBJ2-5	TRBV7-9
CSAGRTGSSYEQYF	TRBJ2-7	TRBV29-1
CASSPTQGYNSPLHF	TRBJ1-6	TRBV6-1
CSARSTTGAHYGYTF	TRBJ1-2	TRBV20-1
CAWLPGLAEQFF	TRBJ2-1	TRBV30
CATSRDLWDEQFF	TRBJ2-1	TRBV15
CASSYGQGAGTEAFF	TRBJ1-1	TRBV7-6
CAWSPGTVSEQYF	TRBJ2-7	TRBV30
CASSQAAGRTDTQYF	TRBJ2-3	TRBV4-3
CSVEVTNTGELFF	TRBJ2-2	TRBV29-1
CASSPGQGGSDTQYF	TRBJ2-3	TRBV7-2
CSAETRRSYNEKFF	TRBJ2-1	TRBV20-1
CASSRGLAGGATDTQYF	TRBJ2-3	TRBV7-2
CAWSWGGRGYGYTF	TRBJ1-2	TRBV30
CATRETSPTDTQYF	TRBJ2-3	TRBV12-3/TRBV12-4
CASGGQGTGSPLHF	TRBJ1-6	TRBV27
CASSESSSGANVLTF	TRBJ2-6	TRBV6-4
CASTPTGGGSPLHF	TRBJ1-6	TRBV19
CASSAGTSDYNEQFF	TRBJ2-1	TRBV6-4
CASSGFYEQYF	TRBJ2-7	TRBV5-1
CASNLPRDEQFF	TRBJ2-1	TRBV12-3/TRBV12-4
CASSPYSGTSESALNEQFF	TRBJ2-1	TRBV6-2/TRBV6-3
CASERGQTADTQYF	TRBJ2-3	TRBV7-2
CASSPAFQPNYGYTF	TRBJ1-2	TRBV18